This T cell receptor (beta chain) stems from a study of CD8 T cells in Susac syndrome. Regarding the study as a whole: An acknowledgment was made by the study that its TCR sequencing and HLA analysis involved relatively few individuals.

Regarding this clonotype: Its target is unknown.

The CDR3 runs 14 residues. J was trimmed by 3 bases and V by 5 bases; bases with no gene match: 3. Germline V gene sequence: CDR1 MDHEN, CDR2 SYDVKM. Patients with stable or active relapsing-remitting disease, all of them treatment-naive, made up the multiple sclerosis controls. Negative isolation yielded CD4+ and CD8+ T cells, and FACS enriched TEMRA cells. RNA totalling roughly 0.45 to 1 ug underwent reverse transcription with random hexamers. The TCR beta CDR3 was amplified by immunoSEQ multiplex PCR across 54 Vbeta, 13 Jbeta. MiXCR, run by TCRdb on the immunoSEQ multiplex PCR reads, gives a single entry per CDR3 protein. The sample contains approximately 150,000 distinct CDR3 sequences, over 80% of which appear only once.

The sample taken for sequencing was CD8+ T cells from PBMCs. The sequence derives from a human donor with multiple sclerosis. The rearrangement links TRBV28 to TRBJ2-2, with TRBD1 identical over 7 bases. CDR3 coding DNA: TGTGCCAGCAGTCACAGGGGCTACACCGGGGAGCTGTTTTTT. Its protein is CASSHRGYTGELFF.